A selection of T cell receptor beta chains follows, all from one sample in a study of CD8+ T cells in alopecia areata. Assay: immunoSEQ multiplex PCR; the TCRdb copy retains only in-frame clones and omits some. The table has roughly 190,000 clones, around 56% seen once; the top ten hold roughly 0.71%. This sample comprised CD4+ T cells sorted from blood, obtained at week 4, from a patient treated with tofacitinib. The receptors originated from a human donor with alopecia areata. Both conserved end residues are trimmed from each CDR3.

CDR3 length,V gene,J gene,CDR3 protein
13,TRBV4-2,TRBJ2-4,ASSQELPEQVIQY
11,TRBV30,TRBJ2-7,AWSIVDSYEQY
12,TRBV30,TRBJ2-7,AWRVGASSYEQY
13,TRBV5-4,TRBJ2-1,ASSRPGQGDNEQF
11,TRBV10-3,TRBJ1-2,AITRERGYGYT
13,TRBV30,TRBJ1-3,AWTSTGSSGNTIY
13,TRBV30,TRBJ1-2,AWRETGTGLWGYT
12,TRBV7-9,TRBJ2-5,ASSLDRGGKTQY
12,TRBV23-1,TRBJ2-7,ASSQFVGLWEQY
14,TRBV5-1,TRBJ2-1,ASSLARTGGVDEQF
14,TRBV5-8,TRBJ2-4,ASSEIGIKAKNIQY
16,TRBV29-1,TRBJ2-3,SVVTREGRLLRTDTQY
9,TRBV20-1,TRBJ2-5,SAEFQETQY
17,TRBV27,TRBJ1-5,ASSPSRQGGGLSNQPQH
13,TRBV29-1,TRBJ2-7,SVGGDVRSSYEQY
12,TRBV5-1,TRBJ1-1,ASSLDGRATEAF